The 24 T cell receptor beta chains below come from one sample, sequenced in a study of blood T cells in healthy people across ages. Alongside a J-beta primer mix, a sample-barcoded 5' primer served in a second PCR lasting roughly 7 to 11 cycles. TCRdb re-called the 5' RACE reads through MiXCR, storing one row per CDR3 protein. The data show about 560,000 distinct CDR3 sequences, with 25% to 35% seen just once and approximately 3.5% held by the top ten. These same data were also listed under a study on T cells of mothers and their children.

Specimen: blood. The receptors shown here come from a boy aged 2-9 years in good health.

This sequence joins TRBV6-5 and TRBJ2-3, with 13 bases matching TRBD2. Germline-derived CDR1 and CDR2 are MNHEY and SVGAGI. The trim removed 6 bases at V and 5 bases at J, leaving 5 bases unmatched. This CDR3 is 15 amino acids long. The CDR3 region has the DNA TGTGCCAGCAGGCGGACTAGCGGGAGAAAAGATACGCAGTATTTT. Its protein product is CASRRTSGRKDTQYF.

This chain connects TRBV5-1 to TRBJ2-7; no clear D gene. The CDR3 contains 14 residues. Germline V lookup: CDR1 SGHRS, CDR2 YFSETQ. The V and J ends lost 0 bases and 2 bases respectively, with 9 bases between them. CDR3 DNA sequence: TGCGCCAGCAGCTTGGCCAGGATCCCCTACGAGCAGTACTTC. Translating it yields CASSLARIPYEQYF.

The genes are TRBV28 and TRBJ2-1; 8 bases align to TRBD2. Judging by the DNA end, TRBJ2-7 fits better; the J call may be wrong. CDR1 is MDHEN, CDR2 SYDVKM, per germline. This CDR3 region has 14 residues. CDR3 sequence reads: CASRIGLPGGEQYF. The CDR3 region has the DNA TGTGCCAGCAGAATTGGACTCCCGGGGGGGGAGCAGTACTTC.

V is TRBV5-1 and J is TRBJ2-5; 12 bases map to TRBD2. V lost 0 bases, J lost 5 bases, and 8 bases stayed unmatched. This CDR3 comprises 17 residues. Germline CDR1 and CDR2: SGHRS and YFSETQ. The CDR3 is CASSLGPLAGGGETQYF. The CDR3 nucleotides are TGCGCCAGCAGCTTGGGCCCACTAGCGGGAGGAGGGGAGACCCAGTACTTC.

This clonotype occurred a few times. The chain has TRBV29-1 and TRBJ2-1, with 7 bases identical to TRBD1. CDR1 is SQVTM and CDR2 is ANQGSEA in the germline V gene. The junction had 9 bases not matched to a gene; V was cut back by 6 bases and J by 4 bases. The CDR3 extends over 14 amino acids. The CDR3: CSVTHRGGYNEQFF. CDR3 nucleotide sequence: TGCAGCGTCACCCACAGGGGTGGGTACAATGAGCAGTTCTTC.

In its sample, this clonotype was seen a few times. The chain carries TRBV12-3 or TRBV12-4 and TRBJ1-2; 8 positions match TRBD1. With V trimmed by 3 bases and J by 8 bases, 5 bases remained unmatched. This CDR3 has 13 amino acids. The CDR3, as DNA: TGTGCCAGCAGTTTTTCAGGGGGCAGGGGCTACACCTTC. Amino acid sequence: CASSFSGGRGYTF.

This clonotype was counted between two and nine times. This rearrangement joins TRBV27 to TRBJ2-7; D gene ambiguous. The CDR3 length is 15 residues. The V and J ends lost 0 bases and 3 bases respectively, with 12 bases between them. Germline CDR1 is MNHEY and CDR2 is SMNVEV (reference sequence). CDR3 sequence: CASSLSPPQFYEQYF. The DNA for the CDR3 is TGTGCCAGCAGTTTATCGCCCCCCCAGTTCTACGAGCAGTACTTC.

The V call is TRBV15, the J call TRBJ2-7; 10 positions agree with TRBD1. The DNA end is a closer match to TRBJ2-5, so the J assignment may be wrong. The CDR3 is 16 amino acids. Germline V lookup: CDR1 LNHNV, CDR2 YYDKDF (reference sequence). CDR3 amino acids: CATSRDFGTGEETQYF. The CDR3 bases are TGTGCCACCAGCAGAGATTTCGGGACAGGGGAAGAGACCCAGTACTTC.

This clonotype occurred a few times. The chain uses TRBV12-3 or TRBV12-4 and TRBJ2-5; 12 positions agree with TRBD2. The CDR3 spans 16 residues. The V and J ends lost 6 bases and 5 bases, in that order; junction bases with no gene match: 10. This chain's CDR3 is CASSPTSGRVGETQYF. The CDR3 DNA follows: TGTGCCAGCAGCCCGACTAGCGGGAGAGTAGGGGAGACCCAGTACTTC.

V is TRBV20-1 and J is TRBJ2-1, with D possibly TRBD2 on 6 matching bases. Germline CDR1 is DFQATT and CDR2 is SNEGSKA (reference sequence). Trimming left V 0 bases short and J 4 bases short, with 16 bases between. The CDR3 is 16 residues long. The CDR3 sequence is CSARDGWRAGYNEQFF. CDR3 DNA sequence: TGCAGTGCTAGAGACGGCTGGAGGGCCGGGTACAATGAGCAGTTCTTC.

This clonotype has just a few counts. V usage is TRBV28 and J usage is TRBJ2-7; TRBD1 matches at 8 bases. Trimming removed 6 bases from V and 6 bases from J; junction bases left unmatched: 7. CDR3 length: 13 amino acids. Germline CDR1 and CDR2: MDHEN and SYDVKM. CDR3 in amino acids: CASSNNRGSEQYF. The CDR3 DNA reads TGTGCCAGCAGCAATAACAGGGGGAGCGAGCAGTACTTC. Full variable domain (rest looked up from reference TRBV28 and TRBJ2-7): DVKVTQSSRYLVKRTGEKVFLECVQDMDHENMFWYRQDPGLGLRLIYFSYDVKMKEKGDIPEGYSVSREKKERFSLILESASTNQTSMYLCASSNNRGSEQYFGPGTRLTVT.

The J gene is TRBJ2-7, the V gene TRBV29-1; D ambiguous. Germline lookup yields CDR1 SQVTM and CDR2 ANQGSEA. This CDR3 contains 12 residues. V gave up 6 bases and J gave up 1 base, with 10 bases separating them. Written as DNA, the CDR3 is TGCAGCGTCCTTCTGGCTTCCTACGAGCAGTACTTC. It is translated as CSVLLASYEQYF.

This clonotype was detected only a few times. This sequence joins TRBV10-3 and TRBJ2-7; no clear D gene. Trimming removed 6 bases from V and 2 bases from J, with 11 bases in between. CDR3 size: 13 residues. Germline V gene data show CDR1 as ENHRY and CDR2 as SYGVKD. Written as DNA, the CDR3 is TGTGCCATCAGGGTAGCTCAAACCTACGAGCAGTACTTC. Translation: CAIRVAQTYEQYF.

This clonotype came up a few times. One end of the junction is discordant with germline, which a read error may explain. V and J are TRBV5-1 and TRBJ2-5; the match to TRBD2 covers 11 bases. There are 14 residues in the CDR3. CDR1 is SGHRS and CDR2 is YFSETQ in the germline V gene. CDR3 nucleotides: TGCGCCAGCAGCTCGACTAGCGGGGTGGAGACCCCGTACTTC. This gives the protein CASSSTSGVETPYF. Looking up the rest from reference TRBV5-1 and TRBJ2-5 gives the full variable domain: KAGVTQTPRYLIKTRGQQVTLSCSPISGHRSVSWYQQTPGQGLQFLFEYFSETQRNKGNFPGRFSGRQFSNSRSEMNVSTLELGDSALYLCASSSTSGVETPYFGPGTRLLVL.

This chain links TRBV20-1 with TRBJ2-1; TRBD1 agrees at 7 bases. In germline, CDR1 is DFQATT, CDR2 SNEGSKA (reference sequence). Trimming at V came to 2 bases and at J to 4 bases, leaving 2 bases not matched to a gene. There are 13 residues in the CDR3. In DNA form, the CDR3 reads TGCAGTGCTAGACCGACAGGGTACAATGAGCAGTTCTTC. This encodes CSARPTGYNEQFF.

The chain links TRBV5-1 to TRBJ1-2, with D unresolved. V shed 0 bases and J shed 5 bases, with 11 bases lying between them. The CDR3 covers 14 residues. Germline loops: CDR1 SGHRS, CDR2 YFSETQ. This CDR3 reads CASSLALADYGYTF. The CDR3 region has the DNA TGCGCCAGCAGCTTGGCCCTAGCGGATTATGGCTACACCTTC.

The rearrangement uses TRBV4-2 and TRBJ2-3; TRBD2 matches 10 bases. This CDR3 has 15 amino acids. The V gene end was trimmed by 8 bases and the J gene end by 5 bases; junction bases not matched to a gene: 10. CDR1 is LGHNA, CDR2 YNFKEQ, per germline. CDR3 amino acids: CASGLLAGDRDTQYF. The CDR3 DNA reads TGTGCCAGCGGCTTGCTAGCGGGGGATAGAGATACGCAGTATTTT.

There are a few counts of this clonotype. This sequence joins TRBV5-6 and TRBJ2-7, with unresolved D. V shed 0 bases and J shed 5 bases, with 9 bases lying between them. The CDR3 spans 13 residues. Germline CDR1 reads SGHDT; CDR2 reads YYEEEE. The CDR3 DNA sequence: TGTGCCAGCAGCTTGGTTAGTAGGAACGAGCAGTACTTC. This gives the protein CASSLVSRNEQYF.

The chain recombines TRBV21-1 with TRBJ2-7; the table gives TRBD1 as D, unverified against the DNA. TRBV21-1 is annotated as a pseudogene. The CDR3 is 14 amino acids. This CDR3 reads CASSPGQDSYEQYF. As DNA, the CDR3 is TGTGCCAGCAGCCCGGGACAGGACTCCTACGAGCAGTACTTC.

On this clonotype: The conserved final phenylalanine or tryptophan is absent from the CDR3, which likely points to a read error. This chain uses TRBV5-1 with TRBJ2-5; 9 nucleotides line up with TRBD1. CDR1 is SGHRS, CDR2 YFSETQ, per germline. The CDR3 is 15 residues long. V shed 3 bases and J 5 bases; nucleotides not matched to a gene: 8. CDR3 in amino acids: CASSSSQGARETQYL. The CDR3, as DNA: TGCGCCAGCAGCTCTTCACAGGGGGCGAGGGAGACCCAGTACCTC.

This clonotype was observed a handful of times. This sequence joins TRBV6-6 and TRBJ1-1; D not certain. The CDR3 consists of 12 residues. CDR1 MNHNY and CDR2 SVGAGI come from the germline V gene (reference sequence). V was pared by 3 bases and J by 7 bases, with 9 bases between. Written as DNA, the CDR3 is TGTGCCAGCAGTTATATCGGGGTTGAAGCTTTCTTT. Protein product: CASSYIGVEAFF.

This clonotype was seen a few times. The rearrangement links TRBV7-2 to TRBJ1-1; D remains unclear. Germline V CDR1 and CDR2: SGHTA, FQGNSA. This CDR3 comprises 13 residues. V dropped 5 bases and J dropped 2 bases, with 9 bases sitting between them. CDR3 residues: CASSTYSNTEAFF. The CDR3 DNA reads as TGTGCCAGCAGCACCTATTCTAACACTGAAGCTTTCTTT.

The table lists this clonotype with a few counts. This chain joins TRBV7-2 and TRBJ2-1; maybe TRBD2 (6 bases). CDR3 length: 13 residues. Germline assignment: CDR1 SGHTA and CDR2 FQGNSA. V was clipped by 4 bases and J by 8 bases, with 12 bases between them. The CDR3 protein is CASSSRPGDEQFF. CDR3 in DNA: TGTGCCAGCAGCTCCCGCCCGGGGGATGAGCAGTTCTTC.

A few counts support this clonotype. The chain uses TRBV18 and TRBJ2-1; 10 bases are shared with TRBD2. There are 16 residues in the CDR3. The trim removed 3 bases at V and 5 bases at J, leaving 7 bases unmatched. Germline-derived CDR1 and CDR2 are KGHSH and LQKENI. The CDR3 region is CASSPGATSGHNEQFF. Written as DNA, the CDR3 is TGTGCCAGCTCACCGGGAGCGACTAGCGGGCACAATGAGCAGTTCTTC. Full variable domain (remainder filled in from reference TRBV18 and TRBJ2-1): NAGVMQNPRHLVRRRGQEARLRCSPMKGHSHVYWYRQLPEEGLKFMVYLQKENIIDESGMPKERFSAEFPKEGPSILRIQQVVRGDSAAYFCASSPGATSGHNEQFFGPGTRLTVL.